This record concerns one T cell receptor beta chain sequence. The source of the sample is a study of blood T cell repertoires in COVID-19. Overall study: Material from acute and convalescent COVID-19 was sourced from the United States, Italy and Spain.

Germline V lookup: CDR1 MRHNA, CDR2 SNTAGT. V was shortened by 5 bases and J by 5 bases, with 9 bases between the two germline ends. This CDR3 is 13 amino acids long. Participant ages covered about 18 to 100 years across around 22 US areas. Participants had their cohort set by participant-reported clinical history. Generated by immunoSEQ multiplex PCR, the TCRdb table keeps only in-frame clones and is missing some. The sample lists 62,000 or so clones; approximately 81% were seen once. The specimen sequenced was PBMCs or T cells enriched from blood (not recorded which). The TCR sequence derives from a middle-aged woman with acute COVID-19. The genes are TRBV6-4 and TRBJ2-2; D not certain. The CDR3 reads CASSSVRTGELFF. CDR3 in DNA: TGTGCCAGCAGTTCTGTCAGAACCGGGGAGCTGTTTTTT.